This T cell receptor (beta chain) was found in a study of OX40 agonist ivuxolimab in advanced cancers. Study context: About 42% of patients had received prior checkpoint inhibitor therapy.

The CDR3 consists of 15 residues. CDR1 is MNHEY, CDR2 SVGAGI, per germline. V trimming: 6 bases; J trimming: 8 bases; junction bases outside the gene matches: 13. Autoimmune disease history or systemic immunosuppression disqualified patients. On this clone: Its antigen is not known.

Study results and limitations: CD4+ and CD8+ blood T cells expanded clonally by week 6 at 0.1 to 3.0 mg/kg. Some nonresponders likewise displayed low normalized T-cell clonal expansion.

Method: immunoSEQ multiplex PCR; TCRdb's copy keeps in-frame clones and lacks some. The data show around 70,000 clones, over 80% seen once. The sequence was obtained from an adult with an advanced solid tumor such as melanoma, head and neck, liver or kidney cancer. J is TRBJ2-1 and V is TRBV6-5; 7 bases match TRBD1. The sample was CD4+ or CD8+ T cells sorted from blood, taken in a trial of the OX40 agonist ivuxolimab. As DNA, the CDR3 is TGTGCCAGCAGACCAATGACAGGGCCGGCGGATGAGCAGTTCTTC. It specifies CASRPMTGPADEQFF.